This is a list of T cell receptor beta chains from one sample in a study of CD8 T cells in Susac syndrome. TCRdb re-called the immunoSEQ multiplex PCR reads through MiXCR, storing one row per CDR3 protein. This table holds approximately 120,000 distinct CDR3 sequences, approximately 93% found once. Sample: CD8+ T cells from PBMCs. These receptors were obtained from a human donor with multiple sclerosis. Each CDR3 is given with its conserved first and last residue.

J gene,CDR3 length,V gene,CDR3 protein
TRBJ1-1,13,TRBV25-1,CASSRQENTEAFF
TRBJ1-4,15,TRBV15,CATSTQGATNEKLFF
TRBJ2-5,15,TRBV6-6,CASSSRQRWIETQYF
TRBJ2-1,16,TRBV10-3,CAISESQLAGSKEQFF
TRBJ2-5,15,TRBV12-3/TRBV12-4,CASSFLRDSKETQYF
TRBJ2-3,15,TRBV9,CASSRFGPSTDTQYF
TRBJ1-5,12,TRBV28,CASLAINQPQHF
TRBJ1-1,13,TRBV4-1,CASSQVGGLEAFF
TRBJ2-1,15,TRBV5-4,CASSESRSSINEQFF
TRBJ1-2,17,TRBV6-5,CASSYPERQGLGYGYTF
TRBJ2-3,16,TRBV20-1,CSARGQGGGAADTQYF
TRBJ1-2,13,TRBV29-1,CSARGGSAYGYTF
TRBJ1-1,16,TRBV5-1,CASSLNEGAMNTEAFF
TRBJ2-1,13,TRBV20-1,CSARLRGENEQFF